This T cell receptor beta chain is drawn from a study of long-term antiretroviral therapy in people with HIV. Trimming shortened V by 6 bases and J by 3 bases, and 9 bases separated the two germline ends. CDR1 and CDR2 (germline): KGHSH, LQKENI. The CDR3 contains 13 residues. The immunoSEQ assay was v3.0, run at survey level. Repertoires were generated with immunoSEQ multiplex PCR, while TCRdb's copy carries only in-frame clones and drops some. Of tens of thousands of clones in the sample, roughly four fifths were seen once. The receptor was isolated from a man aged 50 or older with HIV. Sample: unsorted PBMCs, taken 0.4 years after starting antiretroviral therapy. The genes are TRBV18 and TRBJ2-1; D tentatively reads TRBD1 or TRBD2 (5 bases each). CDR3 nucleotide sequence: TGTGCCAGCTCTAGTGGGGGCTACAATGAGCAGTTCTTC. It translates to CASSSGGYNEQFF.